The 25 T cell receptor beta chains below were found in one sample sequenced in a study of cytomegalovirus exposure and HLA in healthy donors. TCRdb keeps only in-frame clones here, not all; method: immunoSEQ multiplex PCR. Here the sample spans some 170,000 clones, approximately 89% being singletons. Input material: PBMCs. Source of these receptors: a man aged 18 to 30 in good health and CMV-seropositive.

The CDR3 coding sequence is TGTGCCAGCAGCTTAATGGACAAAGGGGTGGCTTTCTTT. Amino acids: CASSLMDKGVAFF. This sequence joins TRBV7-3 and TRBJ1-1; possible D gene TRBD1, 5 bases. Trimming cost V 1 base and J 11 bases, with 14 bases left between them. Germline V CDR1 and CDR2: SGHTA, FQGTGA. This CDR3 contains 13 residues.

The V gene is TRBV11-2, the J gene TRBJ1-2, with 8 bases matching TRBD1. CDR1 and CDR2 (germline): SGHAT, FQNNGV. With V trimmed by 5 bases and J by 2 bases, 7 bases remained unmatched. The CDR3 has 15 residues. In DNA form, the CDR3 reads TGTGCCAGCAGCCCGGGGGACAGGTGGAACTATGGCTACACCTTC. Translation: CASSPGDRWNYGYTF. Drawing the rest from reference TRBV11-2 and TRBJ1-2, the complete variable domain is EAGVAQSPRYKIIEKRQSVAFWCNPISGHATLYWYQQILGQGPKLLIQFQNNGVVDDSQLPKDRFSAERLKGVDSTLKIQPAKLEDSAVYLCASSPGDRWNYGYTFGSGTRLTVV.

The chain is built from TRBV5-6 and TRBJ1-2; 7 bases are a match to TRBD1. Germline V lookup: CDR1 SGHDT, CDR2 YYEEEE. The CDR3 length is 14 residues. V lost 3 bases and J lost 2; bases outside the gene matches: 4. The CDR3 sequence is CASSSGQLNYGYTF. The CDR3 bases are TGTGCCAGCAGCTCGGGACAGCTGAACTATGGCTACACCTTC.

The V call is TRBV7-6, the J call TRBJ1-4, with a weak D call TRBD1 (6 bases). Germline loops: CDR1 SGHVS, CDR2 FNYEAQ. The CDR3 extends over 14 amino acids. The V and J ends lost 4 bases and 4 bases respectively, with 10 bases between them. This chain's CDR3 is CASSSDRYNEKLFF. The CDR3 DNA follows: TGTGCCAGCAGCTCGGACAGATATAATGAAAAACTGTTTTTT.

This chain links TRBV10-3 with TRBJ2-1; D uncertain. The CDR3 runs to 15 residues. The V end lost 5 bases, the J end lost 9 bases, and 20 bases lay between the germline ends. Germline V gene sequence: CDR1 ENHRY, CDR2 SYGVKD. The chain's CDR3 is CAISSLTEARPEQFF. The CDR3 bases are TGTGCCATCAGTTCTTTGACCGAAGCTAGGCCTGAGCAGTTCTTC.

The chain links TRBV2 to TRBJ1-1; D unclear. The CDR3 is 12 residues long. Germline V gene lookup returns CDR1 SNHLY and CDR2 FYNNEI. V was clipped by 3 bases and J by 5 bases, with 7 bases between them. CDR3 in DNA: TGTGCCAGCAGTGACTCGAGAACTGAAGCTTTCTTT. It encodes CASSDSRTEAFF.

The V and J genes are TRBV10-2 and TRBJ2-2; D uncertain. Germline CDR1 and CDR2: WSHSY and SAAADI. Trimming took off 7 bases at V and 5 bases at J, with 20 bases between the two ends. This CDR3 contains 16 residues. CDR3 sequence reads: CASKVTPSEVTGELFF. CDR3 in DNA: TGCGCCAGCAAAGTGACACCCTCAGAAGTAACCGGGGAGCTGTTTTTT.

The gene calls are TRBV19 and TRBJ2-1, with D perhaps TRBD2 (5 bases). Germline V gene lookup returns CDR1 LNHDA and CDR2 SQIVND (reference sequence). Between the trimmed V and J ends, which lost 2 bases and 9 bases, there was a span of 11 bases. This CDR3 is 13 amino acids long. The CDR3 DNA is TGTGCCAGTAGTATACAGATTCGGGGTGAGCAGTTCTTC. As protein: CASSIQIRGEQFF.

This chain links TRBV5-1 with TRBJ2-1, with 13 bases identical to TRBD2. The junction had 9 bases not matched to a gene; V was cut back by 5 bases and J by 7 bases. From germline, CDR1 is SGHRS and CDR2 YFSETQ. This CDR3 has 16 amino acids. The CDR3 here is CASREELAGGRNEQFF. DNA for the CDR3: TGCGCCAGCAGAGAGGAACTAGCGGGGGGGCGTAATGAGCAGTTCTTC.

The rearrangement links TRBV7-2 to TRBJ1-1, with D unresolved. V dropped 2 bases and J dropped 1 base, with 8 bases sitting between them. The CDR3 has 14 amino acids. The germline V gene encodes CDR1 SGHTA and CDR2 FQGNSA. The CDR3 reads CASSLQIQNTEAFF. The CDR3 region has the DNA TGTGCCAGCAGCTTACAGATACAGAACACTGAAGCTTTCTTT. The entire variable domain, with the rest obtained from reference TRBV7-2 and TRBJ1-1, is as follows: GAGVSQSPSNKVTEKGKDVELRCDPISGHTALYWYRQSLGQGLEFLIYFQGNSAPDKSGLPSDRFSAERTGGSVSTLTIQRTQQEDSAVYLCASSLQIQNTEAFFGQGTRLTVV.

The gene calls are TRBV2 and TRBJ2-2; TRBD2 matches at 10 bases. The germline CDR1 and CDR2 sequences are SNHLY and FYNNEI. The CDR3 runs 16 residues. The ends lost 6 bases at V and 2 bases at J; junction bases unmatched: 6. CDR3 nucleotides: TGTGCCAGCAGGGGGGGACTAGCGAGAAACACCGGGGAGCTGTTTTTT. As protein: CASRGGLARNTGELFF.

This clone was seen a handful of times. A junction end diverges from the germline sequence, so it may reflect a read error. The chain couples TRBV7-7 to TRBJ2-2; D is undetermined. This CDR3 spans 13 amino acids. Germline CDR1 SSHAT, CDR2 FNYEAQ (reference sequence). Here the CDR3 reads CASSFSLTGELFF. The CDR3 DNA sequence: TGTGCTAGCAGCTTTTCTTTGACCGGGGAGCTGTTTTTT.

The CDR3 DNA reads as TGTGCCAGTAGTCCGACAGGGGAGAAGCAGTACTTC. Translating it yields CASSPTGEKQYF. The chain carries TRBV19 and TRBJ2-7, with TRBD1 identical over 8 bases. The CDR3 contains 12 residues. CDR1 is LNHDA and CDR2 is SQIVND in the germline V gene (reference sequence). Unmatched junction bases numbered 5, after V lost 5 bases and J lost 8 bases.

This chain connects TRBV4-1 to TRBJ1-5; D perhaps matches TRBD1 (5 bases). This CDR3 is built from 15 residues. The V gene's germline CDR1 is MGHRA and CDR2 YSYEKL. V lost 4 bases and J lost 7, with 17 bases in between. CDR3 nucleotides: TGCGCCAGCAGCCCACAAGGGGCGGACCGGCAGCCCCAGCATTTT. Amino acid sequence: CASSPQGADRQPQHF.

This CDR3 is CASSYSVTDTYEQYF. The CDR3 region has the DNA TGTGCCAGCAGTTACTCGGTGACAGATACCTACGAGCAGTACTTC. This rearrangement joins TRBV6-5 to TRBJ2-7; TRBD1 is a possible D gene (5 bases). The V end was cut by 0 bases, the J end by 2 bases, with 11 bases between. This CDR3 is built from 15 residues. Germline assignment: CDR1 MNHEY and CDR2 SVGAGI.

This chain connects TRBV5-6 to TRBJ1-5; 8 bases match TRBD1. From germline, CDR1 is SGHDT and CDR2 YYEEEE. V trimming: 4 bases; J trimming: 5 bases; junction bases outside the gene matches: 2. The CDR3 contains 13 residues. The CDR3 DNA sequence: TGTGCCAGCAGCAAGACAGGGGATCAGCCCCAGCATTTT. Translating gives CASSKTGDQPQHF.

The chain is built from TRBV18 and TRBJ2-2; D is uncertain. Trimming cost V 4 bases and J 0 bases, with 6 bases left between them. Germline CDR1 is KGHSH and CDR2 is LQKENI. The CDR3 length is 14 residues. DNA for the CDR3: TGTGCCAGCTCACGACTCCCGAACACCGGGGAGCTGTTTTTT. The encoded protein is CASSRLPNTGELFF. Together with reference TRBV18 and TRBJ2-2, the CDR3 gives the full variable domain: NAGVMQNPRHLVRRRGQEARLRCSPMKGHSHVYWYRQLPEEGLKFMVYLQKENIIDESGMPKERFSAEFPKEGPSILRIQQVVRGDSAAYFCASSRLPNTGELFFGEGSRLTVL.

The V and J genes are TRBV27 and TRBJ2-7, with TRBD1 matching 8 bases. This CDR3 is built from 15 residues. The V and J ends lost 3 bases and 6 bases, in that order; junction bases with no gene match: 10. Germline V lookup: CDR1 MNHEY, CDR2 SMNVEV (reference sequence). Here the CDR3 reads CASSLMGQDLREQYF. The CDR3 bases are TGTGCCAGCAGTTTGATGGGACAGGACCTACGCGAGCAGTACTTC.

The V and J genes are TRBV7-3 and TRBJ2-6; 7 bases align to TRBD1. The CDR3 runs to 16 residues. Germline V gene data show CDR1 as SGHTA and CDR2 as FQGTGA. J was trimmed by 4 bases and V by 4 bases; bases with no gene match: 7. The CDR3 DNA sequence: TGTGCCAGCAGCTCGACAGGGTCAGCCGGGGCCAACGTCCTGACTTTC. Its translation: CASSSTGSAGANVLTF.

The rearrangement links TRBV5-1 to TRBJ2-2, with TRBD1 identical over 7 bases. The junction had 3 bases not matched to a gene; V was cut back by 4 bases and J by 6 bases. Germline V lookup: CDR1 SGHRS, CDR2 YFSETQ. The CDR3 loop spans 13 amino acids. The CDR3 sequence: CASSLQGAGELFF. The CDR3 DNA sequence: TGCGCCAGCAGCCTCCAGGGGGCCGGGGAGCTGTTTTTT.

This sequence joins TRBV7-2 and TRBJ2-5; D ambiguous. The CDR3 length is 13 residues. Germline CDR1 and CDR2: SGHTA and FQGNSA. Between the trimmed V and J ends, which lost 5 bases and 0 bases, there was a span of 7 bases. The CDR3 reads CASSPRDQETQYF. The DNA for the CDR3 is TGTGCCAGCAGCCCCCGAGACCAAGAGACCCAGTACTTC.

The chain couples TRBV9 to TRBJ2-3; 10 bases match TRBD2. After removal of 0 bases from V and 2 bases from J, the junction contained 6 bases not matched to a gene. The length of the CDR3 is 17 residues. CDR1 SGDLS and CDR2 YYNGEE come from the germline V gene. DNA of the CDR3: TGTGCCAGCAGCGTAGGAGCGGGAGGGTCCTACACAGATACGCAGTATTTT. It codes for CASSVGAGGSYTDTQYF.

This rearrangement joins TRBV12-5 to TRBJ1-3; maybe TRBD1 (5 bases). The CDR3 runs to 16 residues. V was cut by 3 bases and J by 0 bases, with 12 bases left in between. The germline V gene has CDR1 LGHNT and CDR2 FRNRAP. CDR3 residues: CASGFRRGSSGNTIYF. DNA of the CDR3: TGTGCTAGTGGTTTCCGACGGGGGAGCTCTGGAAACACCATATATTTT. The variable domain in full, completed from reference TRBV12-5 and TRBJ1-3, reads DARVTQTPRHKVTEMGQEVTMRCQPILGHNTVFWYRQTMMQGLELLAYFRNRAPLDDSGMPKDRFSAEMPDATLATLKIQPSEPRDSAVYFCASGFRRGSSGNTIYFGEGSWLTVV.

V is TRBV9 and J is TRBJ1-4, with D possibly TRBD1 on 6 matching bases. Germline V CDR1 and CDR2: SGDLS, YYNGEE. The CDR3 length is 14 residues. The ends were cut back, 1 base at V and 6 bases at J, with 10 bases in the middle. The CDR3 DNA sequence: TGTGCCAGCAGCGTAAGGGGGTGGGATGAAAAACTGTTTTTT. It is translated as CASSVRGWDEKLFF.

The rearrangement links TRBV5-1 to TRBJ2-3; 8 bases line up with TRBD1. CDR1 and CDR2 from the germline V gene are SGHRS and YFSETQ. The CDR3 extends over 14 amino acids. Unmatched junction bases numbered 8, after V lost 5 bases and J lost 6 bases. CDR3 DNA: TGCGCCAGCAGAGGGCAGGGGGCACCCGATACGCAGTATTTT. This gives the protein CASRGQGAPDTQYF. The full variable domain, completed using reference TRBV5-1 and TRBJ2-3, is KAGVTQTPRYLIKTRGQQVTLSCSPISGHRSVSWYQQTPGQGLQFLFEYFSETQRNKGNFPGRFSGRQFSNSRSEMNVSTLELGDSALYLCASRGQGAPDTQYFGPGTRLTVL.